This T cell receptor beta chain stems from a study of PD-L1 blockade in urothelial cancer. V was trimmed by 0 bases and J by 5 bases, leaving 11 bases between them. Germline lookup yields CDR1 SQVTM and CDR2 ANQGSEA. The CDR3 consists of 14 residues. Clones were sequenced by immunoSEQ multiplex PCR, and TCRdb holds only the in-frame ones, with some missing. The data contain approximately 48,000 clones, around 87% of them singletons. This chain uses TRBV29-1 with TRBJ2-1; a possible D gene is TRBD2 (6 bases). Sample: PBMCs, taken around atezolizumab (anti-PD-L1) treatment. The TCR was taken from a man in his fifties or sixties with urothelial cancer. The CDR3 reads CSVEDGLTHNEQFF. The CDR3 DNA reads as TGCAGCGTTGAAGACGGACTAACCCACAATGAGCAGTTCTTC.